The 13 T cell receptor beta chains in this list originate from one sample, sequenced in a study of shared clonotypes between healthy human individuals (TCRdb year 2020). Libraries came from the immunoSEQ multiplex PCR assay. Imported from immuneACCESS, the table was reduced by TCRdb to in-frame sequences with V and J called. These copies leave out some clones; in studies compared against another copy, an unresolved V gene accounts for under half, and the cause of the remainder is not known. The sample table shows about 1.1 million clones, and approximately 77% are seen once. Jointly, the top ten make up 0.89% of the sample. The sequencing sample was made of memory CD4+ T cells from PBMCs. The cell subset or site label, as the study defines it: CD45RA-negative fraction. All receptors come from a man aged 18 to 29 in good health. Some clones in this sample may be carry-over from other donors' samples.

The V and J genes are TRBV29-1 and TRBJ2-3; 14 bases are shared with TRBD2. CDR3 size: 16 residues. From germline, CDR1 is SQVTM and CDR2 ANQGSEA. V was clipped by 7 bases and J by 4 bases; unmatched bases: 10. CDR3 coding DNA: TGCAGCGCATCCGGGACTAGCGGGAGAAGGGCAGATACGCAGTATTTT. This codes for CSASGTSGRRADTQYF.

The table lists this clone with a few counts. The rearrangement links TRBV6-5 to TRBJ1-4; D gene ambiguous. CDR1 and CDR2 from the germline V gene are MNHEY and SVGAGI. This CDR3 spans 12 amino acids. V dropped 6 bases and J dropped 9 bases, with 11 bases sitting between them. CDR3 DNA: TGTGCCAGCAGCTCGGGGAACCAAAAACTGTTTTTT. It translates to CASSSGNQKLFF.

The rearrangement joins TRBV5-1 to TRBJ2-5, with a tentative D call TRBD2 (6 bases). The CDR3 contains 15 residues. V was shortened by 0 bases and J by 1 base, with 10 bases between the two germline ends. CDR1 is SGHRS, CDR2 YFSETQ, per germline. CDR3 protein: CASSLGGGFQETQYF. In DNA form, the CDR3 reads TGCGCCAGCAGCTTGGGAGGAGGGTTCCAAGAGACCCAGTACTTC.

Concerning this clone: This CDR3 is also generated by other DNA sequences in the sample. The chain combines TRBV5-1 with TRBJ1-1; D remains ambiguous. Germline values: CDR1 SGHRS, CDR2 YFSETQ. This CDR3 region has 13 residues. V lost 0 bases, J lost 2 bases, and 5 bases lay in between. The CDR3 is CASSLVVNTEAFF. For the CDR3, the DNA is TGCGCCAGCAGCTTGGTTGTAAACACTGAAGCTTTCTTT.

The V gene is TRBV28, the J gene TRBJ1-4, with D hard to call. The CDR3 contains 13 residues. Germline V lookup: CDR1 MDHEN, CDR2 SYDVKM. Trimming removed 3 bases from V and 7 bases from J, with 9 bases in between. The CDR3 sequence: CASSFGLIEKLFF. The CDR3 DNA reads TGTGCCAGCAGTTTTGGCTTAATTGAAAAACTGTTTTTT.

The CDR3 DNA sequence: TGTGCCAGCAGTCCCGGAACAGGGATTTACGAGCAGTACTTC. This codes for CASSPGTGIYEQYF. V is TRBV28 and J is TRBJ2-7; D may be TRBD1 (6 bases). Trimming left V 5 bases short and J 4 bases short, with 15 bases between. CDR1 and CDR2 (germline): MDHEN, SYDVKM. This CDR3 region has 14 residues.

The chain couples TRBV5-1 to TRBJ2-7, with TRBD2 identical over 9 bases. CDR3 length: 15 amino acids. V trimming: 5 bases; J trimming: 0 bases; junction bases outside the gene matches: 6. Looked up from germline, CDR1 is SGHRS and CDR2 is YFSETQ. The CDR3 loop is CASRGTSGYSYEQYF. DNA for the CDR3: TGCGCCAGCAGGGGAACTAGCGGGTACTCCTACGAGCAGTACTTC.

For this clone: The sample contains more than one DNA sequence encoding this CDR3. This rearrangement joins TRBV4-3 to TRBJ2-3, with D perhaps matching TRBD1 (6 bases). Trimming took off 0 bases at V and 5 bases at J, with 6 bases between the two ends. Germline V gene sequence: CDR1 LGHNA, CDR2 YSLEER. This CDR3 spans 13 amino acids. As DNA, the CDR3 is TGCGCCAGCAGCCAAGAAGGGGGAGATACGCAGTATTTT. Encoded protein: CASSQEGGDTQYF.

This chain links TRBV19 with TRBJ2-7; D possibly matches TRBD1 or TRBD2 (5 bases each). From germline, CDR1 is LNHDA and CDR2 SQIVND (reference sequence). The CDR3 spans 14 residues. The V end was cut by 5 bases, the J end by 3 bases, with 14 bases between. The CDR3 protein is CASSSGTKFYEQYF. Written as DNA, the CDR3 is TGTGCCAGTAGTTCCGGGACGAAATTCTACGAGCAGTACTTC.

This clone was found once. This chain uses TRBV19 with TRBJ1-2, with a possible D match to TRBD1 (5 bases). The CDR3 has 15 amino acids. V lost 5 bases, J lost 5 bases, and 18 bases lay in between. Per germline, CDR1 LNHDA and CDR2 SQIVND (reference sequence). DNA of the CDR3: TGTGCCAGTAGTCCCGGCAGCAACCCAGGGTATGGCTACACCTTC. Translation: CASSPGSNPGYGYTF.

A single count supports this clone. The chain employs TRBV6-6 and TRBJ2-7; D not certain. From germline, CDR1 is MNHNY and CDR2 SVGAGI (reference sequence). The length of the CDR3 is 12 residues. With 7 bases removed from V and 2 bases from J, the gap between germline ends came to 9 bases. The CDR3 protein is CASKAQAYEQYF. CDR3 sequence (DNA): TGTGCCAGCAAGGCCCAGGCCTACGAGCAGTACTTC.

J is TRBJ1-1 and V is TRBV14; perhaps TRBD1 as D (5 bases). The V gene's germline CDR1 is SGHDN and CDR2 FVKESK. Trimming removed 1 base from V and 7 bases from J, with 22 bases in between. The CDR3 sequence is 17 residues long. The CDR3 spells CASSQGMSLKGAGEAFF. The DNA for the CDR3 is TGTGCCAGCAGCCAAGGGATGTCTTTGAAAGGGGCCGGTGAAGCTTTCTTT.

The gene calls are TRBV5-6 and TRBJ2-7; D is uncertain. CDR3 length equals 14 residues. CDR1 and CDR2 (germline): SGHDT, YYEEEE. The ends were cut back, 2 bases at V and 2 bases at J, with 11 bases in the middle. The CDR3 bases are TGTGCCAGCAGCTTTTACGGACGCCCCTACGAGCAGTACTTC. Its protein is CASSFYGRPYEQYF.